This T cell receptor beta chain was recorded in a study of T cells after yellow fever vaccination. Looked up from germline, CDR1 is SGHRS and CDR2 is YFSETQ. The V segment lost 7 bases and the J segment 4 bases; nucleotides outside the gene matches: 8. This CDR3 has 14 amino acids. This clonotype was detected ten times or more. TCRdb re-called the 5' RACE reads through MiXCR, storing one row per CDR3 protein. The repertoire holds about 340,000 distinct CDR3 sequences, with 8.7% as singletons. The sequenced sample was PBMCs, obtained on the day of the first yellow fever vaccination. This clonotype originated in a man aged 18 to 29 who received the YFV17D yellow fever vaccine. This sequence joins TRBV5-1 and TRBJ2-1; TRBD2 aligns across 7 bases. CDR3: CASRLQGLYNEQFF. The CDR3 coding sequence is TGCGCCAGCCGTCTTCAGGGACTATACAATGAGCAGTTCTTC.